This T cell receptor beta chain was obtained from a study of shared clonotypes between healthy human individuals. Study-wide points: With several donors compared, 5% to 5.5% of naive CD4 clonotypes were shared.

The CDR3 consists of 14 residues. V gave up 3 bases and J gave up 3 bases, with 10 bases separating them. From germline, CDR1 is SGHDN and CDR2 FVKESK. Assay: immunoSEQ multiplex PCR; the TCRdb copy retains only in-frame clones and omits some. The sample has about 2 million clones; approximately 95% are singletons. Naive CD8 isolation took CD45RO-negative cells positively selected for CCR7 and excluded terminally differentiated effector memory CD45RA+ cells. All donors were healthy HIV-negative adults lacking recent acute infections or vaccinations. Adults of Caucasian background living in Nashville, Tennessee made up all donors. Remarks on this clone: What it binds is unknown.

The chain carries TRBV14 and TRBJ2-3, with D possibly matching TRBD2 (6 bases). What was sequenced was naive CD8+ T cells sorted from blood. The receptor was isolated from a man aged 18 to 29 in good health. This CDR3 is CASSQEAGTDTQYF. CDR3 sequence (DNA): TGTGCCAGCAGCCAGGAGGCGGGAACAGATACGCAGTATTTT.